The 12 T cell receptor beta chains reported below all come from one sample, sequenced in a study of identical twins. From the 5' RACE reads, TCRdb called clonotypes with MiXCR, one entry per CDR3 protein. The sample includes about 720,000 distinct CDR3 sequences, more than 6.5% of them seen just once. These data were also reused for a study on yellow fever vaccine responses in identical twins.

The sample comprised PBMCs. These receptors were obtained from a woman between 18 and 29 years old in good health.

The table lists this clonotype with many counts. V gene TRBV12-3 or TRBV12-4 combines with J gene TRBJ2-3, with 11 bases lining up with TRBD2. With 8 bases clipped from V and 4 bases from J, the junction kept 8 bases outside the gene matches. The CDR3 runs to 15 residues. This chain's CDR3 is CASLNSGGASDTQYF. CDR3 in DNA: TGTGCCAGCCTCAATAGCGGGGGGGCCTCAGATACGCAGTATTTT.

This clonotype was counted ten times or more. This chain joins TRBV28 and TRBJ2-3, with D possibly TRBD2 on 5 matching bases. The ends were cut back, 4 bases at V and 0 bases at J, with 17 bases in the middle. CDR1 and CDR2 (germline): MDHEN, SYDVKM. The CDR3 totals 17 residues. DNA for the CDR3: TGTGCCAGCAGTTCCCCCCTAGCATCAGCTAGCACAGATACGCAGTATTTT. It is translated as CASSSPLASASTDTQYF.

DNA of the CDR3: TGTGCCAGCAGCCCCCGACTCCTTGAGACCCAGTACTTC. Translating gives CASSPRLLETQYF. This chain links TRBV5-5 with TRBJ2-5; no definite D call. Germline V gene sequence: CDR1 SGHKS, CDR2 YYEKEE (reference sequence). This CDR3 spans 13 amino acids. V was clipped by 4 bases and J by 5 bases, with 12 bases between them.

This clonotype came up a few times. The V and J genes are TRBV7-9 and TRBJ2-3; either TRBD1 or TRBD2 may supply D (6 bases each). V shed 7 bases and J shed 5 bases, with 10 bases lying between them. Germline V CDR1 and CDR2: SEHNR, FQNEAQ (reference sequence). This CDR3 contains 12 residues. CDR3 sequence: CASTGGKDTQYF. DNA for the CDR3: TGTGCCAGCACCGGGGGCAAAGATACGCAGTATTTT.

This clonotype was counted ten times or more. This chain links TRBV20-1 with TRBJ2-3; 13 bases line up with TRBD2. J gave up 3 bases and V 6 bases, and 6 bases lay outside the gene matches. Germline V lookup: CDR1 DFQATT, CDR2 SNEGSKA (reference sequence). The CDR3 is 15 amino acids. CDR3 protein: CSATSGGAGTDTQYF. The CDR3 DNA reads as TGCAGTGCAACTAGCGGGGGGGCCGGAACAGATACGCAGTATTTT.

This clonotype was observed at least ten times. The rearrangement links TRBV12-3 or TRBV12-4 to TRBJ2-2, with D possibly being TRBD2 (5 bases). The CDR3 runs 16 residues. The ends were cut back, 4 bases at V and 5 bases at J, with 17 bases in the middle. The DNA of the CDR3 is TGTGCCAGCAGTTCGGAGGACTTACAACGAACCGGGGAGCTGTTTTTT. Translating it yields CASSSEDLQRTGELFF.

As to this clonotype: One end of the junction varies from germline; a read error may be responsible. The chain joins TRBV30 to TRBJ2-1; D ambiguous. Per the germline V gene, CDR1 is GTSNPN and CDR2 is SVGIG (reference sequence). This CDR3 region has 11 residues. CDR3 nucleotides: TGTGCCTGGGACTCCTTCAATGAGCAGTTCTTC. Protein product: CAWDSFNEQFF.

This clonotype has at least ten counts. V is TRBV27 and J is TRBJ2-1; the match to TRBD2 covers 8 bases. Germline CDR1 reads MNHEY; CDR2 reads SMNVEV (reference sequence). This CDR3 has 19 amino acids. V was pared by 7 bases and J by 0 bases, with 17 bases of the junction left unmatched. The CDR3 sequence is CASKLAGGLLPSSYNEQFF. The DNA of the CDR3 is TGTGCCAGCAAGTTGGCGGGGGGACTCCTCCCCAGCTCCTACAATGAGCAGTTCTTC.

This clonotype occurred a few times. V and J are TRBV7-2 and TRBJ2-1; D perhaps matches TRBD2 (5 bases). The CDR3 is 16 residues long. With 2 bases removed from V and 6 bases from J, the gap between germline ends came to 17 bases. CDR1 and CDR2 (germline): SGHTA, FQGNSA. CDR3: CASSLKLREAVNEQFF. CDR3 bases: TGTGCCAGCAGCTTAAAACTTCGCGAAGCGGTCAATGAGCAGTTCTTC.

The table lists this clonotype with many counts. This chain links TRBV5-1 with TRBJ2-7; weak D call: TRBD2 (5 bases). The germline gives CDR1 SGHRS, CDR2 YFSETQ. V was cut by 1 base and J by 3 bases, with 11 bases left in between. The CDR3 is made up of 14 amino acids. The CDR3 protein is CASSLRFGGYEQYF. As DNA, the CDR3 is TGCGCCAGCAGCTTGAGGTTCGGAGGCTACGAGCAGTACTTC.

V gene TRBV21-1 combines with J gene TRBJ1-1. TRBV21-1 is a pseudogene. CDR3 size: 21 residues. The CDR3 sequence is CASSKALSLVGLSRWGTEAFF. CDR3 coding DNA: TGTGCCAGCAGCAAAGCGCTTTCCTTGGTCGGACTCTCCCGTTGGGGGACTGAAGCTTTCTTT.

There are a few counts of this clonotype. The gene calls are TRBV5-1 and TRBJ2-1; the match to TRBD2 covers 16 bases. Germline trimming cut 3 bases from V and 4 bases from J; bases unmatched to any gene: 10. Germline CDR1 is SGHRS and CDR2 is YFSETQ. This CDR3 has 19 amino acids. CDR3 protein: CASSSGLAGGPGGYNEQFF. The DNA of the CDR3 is TGCGCCAGCAGCTCGGGACTAGCGGGAGGGCCGGGGGGATACAATGAGCAGTTCTTC.